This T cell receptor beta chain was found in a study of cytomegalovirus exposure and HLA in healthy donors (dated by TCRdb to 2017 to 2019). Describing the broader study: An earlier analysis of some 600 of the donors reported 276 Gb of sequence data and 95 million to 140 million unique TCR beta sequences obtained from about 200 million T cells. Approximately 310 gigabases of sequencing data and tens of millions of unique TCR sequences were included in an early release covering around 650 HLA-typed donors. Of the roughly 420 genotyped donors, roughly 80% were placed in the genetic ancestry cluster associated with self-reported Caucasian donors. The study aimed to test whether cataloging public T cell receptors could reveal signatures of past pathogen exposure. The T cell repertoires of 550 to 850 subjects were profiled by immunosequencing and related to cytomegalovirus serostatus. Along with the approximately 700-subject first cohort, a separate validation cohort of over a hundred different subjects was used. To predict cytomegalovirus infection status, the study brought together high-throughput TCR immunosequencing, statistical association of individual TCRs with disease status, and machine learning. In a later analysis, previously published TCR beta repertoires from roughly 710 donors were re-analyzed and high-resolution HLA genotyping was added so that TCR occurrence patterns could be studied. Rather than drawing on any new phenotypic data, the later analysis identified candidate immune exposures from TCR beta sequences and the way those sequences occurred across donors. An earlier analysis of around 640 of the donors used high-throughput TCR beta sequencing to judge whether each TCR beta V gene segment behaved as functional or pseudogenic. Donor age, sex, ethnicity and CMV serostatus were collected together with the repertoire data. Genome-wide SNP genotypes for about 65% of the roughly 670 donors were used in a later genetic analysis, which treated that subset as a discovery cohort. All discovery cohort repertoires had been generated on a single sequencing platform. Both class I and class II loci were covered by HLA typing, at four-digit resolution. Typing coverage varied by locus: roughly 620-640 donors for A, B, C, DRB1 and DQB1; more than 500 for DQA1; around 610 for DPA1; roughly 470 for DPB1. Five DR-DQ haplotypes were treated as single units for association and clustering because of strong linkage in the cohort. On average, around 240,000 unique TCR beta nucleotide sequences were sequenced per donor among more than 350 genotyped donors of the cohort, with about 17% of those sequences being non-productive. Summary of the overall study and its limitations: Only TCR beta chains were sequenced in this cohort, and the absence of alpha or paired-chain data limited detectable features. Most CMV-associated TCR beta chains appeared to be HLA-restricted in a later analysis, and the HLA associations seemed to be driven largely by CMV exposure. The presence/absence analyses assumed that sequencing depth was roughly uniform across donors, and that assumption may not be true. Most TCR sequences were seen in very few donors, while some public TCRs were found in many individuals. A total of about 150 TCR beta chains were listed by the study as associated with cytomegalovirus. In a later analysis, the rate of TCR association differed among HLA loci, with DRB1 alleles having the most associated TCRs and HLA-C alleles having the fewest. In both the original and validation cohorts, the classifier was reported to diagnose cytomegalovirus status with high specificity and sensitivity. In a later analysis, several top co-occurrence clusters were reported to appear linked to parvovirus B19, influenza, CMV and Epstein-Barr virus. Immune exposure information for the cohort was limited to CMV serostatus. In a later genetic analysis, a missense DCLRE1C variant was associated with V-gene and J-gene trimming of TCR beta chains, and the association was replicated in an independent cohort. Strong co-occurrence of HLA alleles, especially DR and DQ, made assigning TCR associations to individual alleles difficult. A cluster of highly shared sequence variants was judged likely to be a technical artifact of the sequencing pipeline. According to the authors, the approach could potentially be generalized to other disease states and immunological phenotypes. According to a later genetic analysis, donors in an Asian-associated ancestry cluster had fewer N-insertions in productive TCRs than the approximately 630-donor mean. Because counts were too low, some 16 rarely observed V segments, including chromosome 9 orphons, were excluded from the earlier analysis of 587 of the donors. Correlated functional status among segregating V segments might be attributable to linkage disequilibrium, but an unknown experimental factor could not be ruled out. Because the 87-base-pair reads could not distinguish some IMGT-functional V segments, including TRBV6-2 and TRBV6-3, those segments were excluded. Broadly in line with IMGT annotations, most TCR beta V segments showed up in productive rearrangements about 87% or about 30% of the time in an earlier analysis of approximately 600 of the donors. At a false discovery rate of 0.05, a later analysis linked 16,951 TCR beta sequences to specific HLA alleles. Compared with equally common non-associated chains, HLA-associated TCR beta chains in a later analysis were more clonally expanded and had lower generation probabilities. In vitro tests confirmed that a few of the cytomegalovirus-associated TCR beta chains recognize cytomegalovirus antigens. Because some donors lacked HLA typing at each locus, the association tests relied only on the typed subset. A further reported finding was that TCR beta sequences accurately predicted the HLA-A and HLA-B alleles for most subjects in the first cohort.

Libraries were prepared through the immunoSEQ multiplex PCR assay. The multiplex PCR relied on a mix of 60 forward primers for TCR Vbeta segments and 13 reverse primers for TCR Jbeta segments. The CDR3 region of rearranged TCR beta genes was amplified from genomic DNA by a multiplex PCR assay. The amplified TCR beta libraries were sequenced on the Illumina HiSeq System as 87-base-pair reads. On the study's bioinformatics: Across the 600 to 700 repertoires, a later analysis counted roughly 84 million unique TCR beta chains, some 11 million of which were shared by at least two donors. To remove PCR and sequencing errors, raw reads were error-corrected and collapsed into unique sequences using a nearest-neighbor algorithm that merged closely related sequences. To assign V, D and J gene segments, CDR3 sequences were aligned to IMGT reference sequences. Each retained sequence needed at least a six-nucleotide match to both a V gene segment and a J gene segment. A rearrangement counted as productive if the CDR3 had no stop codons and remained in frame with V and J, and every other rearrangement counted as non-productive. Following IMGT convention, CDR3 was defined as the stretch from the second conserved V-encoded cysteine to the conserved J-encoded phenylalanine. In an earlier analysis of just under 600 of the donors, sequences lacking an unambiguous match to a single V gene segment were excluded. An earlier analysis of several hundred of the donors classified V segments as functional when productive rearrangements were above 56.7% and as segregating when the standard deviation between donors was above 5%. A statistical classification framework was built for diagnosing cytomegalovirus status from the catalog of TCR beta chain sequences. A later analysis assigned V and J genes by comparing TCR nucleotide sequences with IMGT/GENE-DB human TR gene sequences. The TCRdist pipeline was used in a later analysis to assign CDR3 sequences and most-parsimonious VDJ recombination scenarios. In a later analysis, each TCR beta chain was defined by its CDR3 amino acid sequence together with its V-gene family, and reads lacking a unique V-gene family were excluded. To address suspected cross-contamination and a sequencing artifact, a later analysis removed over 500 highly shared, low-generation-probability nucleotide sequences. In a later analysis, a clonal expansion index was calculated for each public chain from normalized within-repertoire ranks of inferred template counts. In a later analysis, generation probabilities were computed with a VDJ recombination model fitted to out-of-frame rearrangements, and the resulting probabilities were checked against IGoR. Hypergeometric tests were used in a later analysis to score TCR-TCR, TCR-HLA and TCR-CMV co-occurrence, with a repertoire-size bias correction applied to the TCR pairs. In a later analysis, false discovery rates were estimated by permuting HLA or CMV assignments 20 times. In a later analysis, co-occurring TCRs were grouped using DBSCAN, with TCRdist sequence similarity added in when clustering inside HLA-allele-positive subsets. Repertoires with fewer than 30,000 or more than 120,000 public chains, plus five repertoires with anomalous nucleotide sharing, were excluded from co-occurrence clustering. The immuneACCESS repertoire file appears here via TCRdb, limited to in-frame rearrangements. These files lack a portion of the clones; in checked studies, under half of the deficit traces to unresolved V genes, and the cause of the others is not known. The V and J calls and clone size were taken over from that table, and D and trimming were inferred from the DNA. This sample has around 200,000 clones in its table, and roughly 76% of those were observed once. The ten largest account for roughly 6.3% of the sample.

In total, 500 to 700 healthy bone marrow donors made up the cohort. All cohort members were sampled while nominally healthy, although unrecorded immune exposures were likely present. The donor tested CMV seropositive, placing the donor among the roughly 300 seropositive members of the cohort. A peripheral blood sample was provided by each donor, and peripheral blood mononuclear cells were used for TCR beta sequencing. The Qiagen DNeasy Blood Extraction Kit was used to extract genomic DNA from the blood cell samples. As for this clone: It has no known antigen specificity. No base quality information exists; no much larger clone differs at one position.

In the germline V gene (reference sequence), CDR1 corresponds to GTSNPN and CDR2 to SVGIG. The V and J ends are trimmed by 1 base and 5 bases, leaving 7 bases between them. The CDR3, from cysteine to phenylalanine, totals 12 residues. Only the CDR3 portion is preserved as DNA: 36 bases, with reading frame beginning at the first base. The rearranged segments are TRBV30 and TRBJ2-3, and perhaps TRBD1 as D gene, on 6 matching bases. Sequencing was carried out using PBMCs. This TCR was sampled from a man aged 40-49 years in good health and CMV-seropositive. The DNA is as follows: TGTGCCTGGAGTGCGACAGGAGATACGCAGTATTTT. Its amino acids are CAWSATGDTQYF.